This T cell receptor (beta chain) was recovered during a study of blood T cell repertoires in COVID-19. The overall study: Samples of COVID-19 (acute and convalescent) were obtained from the United States, Italy and Spain.

Participants were aged roughly 18 to 90 years, lived in over 20 US areas, and enrolled virtually. Profiled with immunoSEQ multiplex PCR; TCRdb holds only in-frame clones, not every one. Of a few hundred thousand clones listed, 70% to 90% are singletons. The CDR3 has 17 amino acids. Germline V gene data show CDR1 as SQVTM and CDR2 as ANQGSEA. V lost 2 bases and J 0 bases, leaving 14 bases between the germline ends. This TCR came from a woman between 18 and 29 years old who had been exposed to COVID-19. The sample taken for sequencing was PBMCs or T cells enriched from blood (not recorded which). This chain joins TRBV29-1 and TRBJ2-6, with D possibly TRBD1 on 6 matching bases. The DNA of the CDR3 is TGCAGCGTTGAAACGAGGGGGACCATCTCTGGGGCCAACGTCCTGACTTTC. Its translation: CSVETRGTISGANVLTF.